This T cell receptor beta chain is from a study of blood T cell repertoires in COVID-19. Study-level background: Acute-phase and convalescent COVID-19 samples originated in the United States, Italy and Spain.

Original processing methods: It was from reference gene primer amplification that nucleated cell counts were estimated. The method was immunoSEQ multiplex PCR; TCRdb's version includes in-frame clones alone and lacks a portion of them. V, J and clone size derive from that table, while D and trimming were established from the DNA sequence. The profile shows roughly 140,000 clones, around 85% of them singletons. The V gene's germline CDR1 is SGHVS and CDR2 FNYEAQ. Trimming took off 3 bases at V and 0 bases at J, with 9 bases between the two ends. The CDR3 loop spans 16 amino acids. Sequencing used peripheral blood. This TCR derives from a man between 70 and 80 years old with acute or convalescent COVID-19. The chain uses TRBV7-6 and TRBJ2-6; TRBD1 is a possible D gene (5 bases). In DNA, the CDR3 is TGTGCCAGCAGCTTTACAGGAAGCTCTGGGGCCAACGTCCTGACTTTC. This codes for CASSFTGSSGANVLTF.